Listed here are 23 T cell receptor beta chains from one sample, sequenced in a study of shared clonotypes between healthy human individuals. Using immunoSEQ multiplex PCR, the repertoire was profiled, and TCRdb retains in-frame clones only, with some absent. The profile covers fewer than 850,000 clones, with 90% appearing a single time and 30% to 40% taken by the ten largest. The sequencing sample was made of memory CD8+ T cells from PBMCs. As to subset: CD45RO+ cells pooled with CCR7-negative TemRA cells. Receptors originate from a man in his late teens or twenties in good health. Some clones in this sample may be carry-over from other donors' samples.

V is TRBV21-1 and J is TRBJ1-2; TRBD1 was called by the table and not checked on the DNA. TRBV21-1 is a documented pseudogene. The CDR3 contains 13 residues. As DNA, the CDR3 is TGTGCTTACCCGGGACAGGGGGCGCGAGGCTACACCTTC. This translates into CAYPGQGARGYTF.

This clone has only one observation. V usage is TRBV5-1 and J usage is TRBJ2-1; TRBD1 is a possible D gene (5 bases). The CDR3 has 15 amino acids. V was trimmed by 5 bases and J by 4 bases, leaving 16 bases between them. The germline V gene encodes CDR1 SGHRS and CDR2 YFSETQ. The CDR3 nucleotides read TGCGCCAGCAGTGTTTTTCGACAGAATTACAATGAGCAGTTCTTC. Translating it yields CASSVFRQNYNEQFF.

Worth noting for this clone: Within the sample, other DNA sequences also encode this same CDR3. The chain combines TRBV7-3 with TRBJ2-3; D gene unclear. Germline assignment: CDR1 SGHTA and CDR2 FQGTGA. Trimming cost V 1 base and J 2 bases, with 4 bases left between them. This CDR3 is built from 13 residues. CDR3 sequence (DNA): TGTGCCAGCAGCTTAATAGTCACAGATACGCAGTATTTT. Translation gives CASSLIVTDTQYF.

This clone was counted once. The genes are TRBV19 and TRBJ2-7, with D tentatively TRBD2 (6 bases). V dropped 1 base and J dropped 5 bases, with 15 bases sitting between them. From germline, CDR1 is LNHDA and CDR2 SQIVND (reference sequence). The CDR3 runs to 15 residues. This CDR3 reads CASSIGTGVSNEQYF. The CDR3 DNA follows: TGTGCCAGTAGTATAGGGACGGGAGTATCAAACGAGCAGTACTTC.

The chain carries TRBV9 and TRBJ2-7; possibly TRBD1 for D (6 bases). The CDR3 is 14 amino acids. Trimming took 2 bases from V and 2 from J, leaving 11 bases between them. Germline lookup yields CDR1 SGDLS and CDR2 YYNGEE. CDR3 nucleotides: TGTGCCAGCAGCGTCAGGGACAATCCCTACGAGCAGTACTTC. This encodes CASSVRDNPYEQYF.

The chain has TRBV19 and TRBJ1-1; 9 nucleotides match TRBD1. Germline V gene lookup returns CDR1 LNHDA and CDR2 SQIVND (reference sequence). There are 15 residues in the CDR3. Germline trimming cut 1 base from V and 10 bases from J; bases unmatched to any gene: 10. The CDR3 here is CASSIATGGEWGAFF. CDR3 coding DNA: TGTGCCAGTAGTATAGCAACAGGGGGCGAGTGGGGAGCTTTCTTT.

The chain uses TRBV7-9 and TRBJ2-1, with 7 bases lining up with TRBD2. The CDR3 is 18 amino acids. Germline CDR1 and CDR2: SEHNR and FQNEAQ (reference sequence). J gave up 5 bases and V 6 bases, and 19 bases lay outside the gene matches. DNA of the CDR3: TGTGCCAGCAGTCCTAGGCCGTCGGGGCGGGAGCCAAACAATGAGCAGTTCTTC. Encoded protein: CASSPRPSGREPNNEQFF.

This clone was seen only once. The V gene is TRBV4-1, the J gene TRBJ2-3; 13 bases are shared with TRBD2. CDR3 length equals 20 residues. V dropped 1 base and J dropped 5; count of bases not matched to a gene: 15. CDR1 and CDR2 (germline): MGHRA, YSYEKL. CDR3 nucleotides: TGCGCCAGCAGCCAAGTCCGGACTAGCGGGAGAAATGTGGGGGGAGATACGCAGTATTTT. Its protein product is CASSQVRTSGRNVGGDTQYF.

A word on this clone: Given a much more abundant clone one base away, this may be a read error. Different DNA sequences within this sample yield the same CDR3. V is TRBV7-9 and J is TRBJ1-1, with 9 bases identical to TRBD1. CDR1 and CDR2 from the germline V gene are SEHNR and FQNEAQ (reference sequence). Losses at the gene ends were 4 bases for V and 7 bases for J; bases not matched to a gene: 7. CDR3 size: 14 residues. DNA of the CDR3: TGTGCCAGCAGCTCAAGCCGGGACAGGGTTGAAGCTTTCTTT. Translating it yields CASSSSRDRVEAFF.

This sequence joins TRBV7-9 and TRBJ2-3; D perhaps matches TRBD2 (5 bases). V was cut by 7 bases and J by 5 bases, with 19 bases left in between. There are 15 residues in the CDR3. Germline CDR1 reads SEHNR; CDR2 reads FQNEAQ (reference sequence). In DNA form, the CDR3 reads TGTGCCAGCACCTTCGTGGACTGGATTGGAGATACGCAGTATTTT. Its translation is CASTFVDWIGDTQYF.

This clone was found a few times. The CDR3 loop is CASSSVADGDQPQHF. CDR3 in DNA: TGTGCCAGCAGCTCGGTGGCGGACGGGGATCAGCCCCAGCATTTT. The J gene is TRBJ1-5, the V gene TRBV7-8; no definite D call. Trimming removed 4 bases from V and 5 bases from J, with 15 bases in between. The CDR3 totals 15 residues. CDR1 is SGHVS and CDR2 is FQNEAQ in the germline V gene.

The chain employs TRBV28 and TRBJ1-2, with D possibly being TRBD1 (5 bases). V dropped 3 bases and J dropped 8 bases, with 16 bases sitting between them. The germline gives CDR1 MDHEN, CDR2 SYDVKM. The CDR3 extends over 14 amino acids. CDR3 sequence reads: CASSFQTASFGYTF. The CDR3 DNA follows: TGTGCCAGCAGTTTTCAGACAGCATCCTTCGGCTACACCTTC.

The chain couples TRBV5-1 to TRBJ2-7; perhaps D is TRBD1 or TRBD2 (5 bases each). This CDR3 has 13 residues. Germline values: CDR1 SGHRS, CDR2 YFSETQ. Deletions cut 7 bases from V and 3 bases from J, with 14 bases between. CDR3 in DNA: TGCGCCAGCTCGGGGACCTATTACTACGAGCAGTACTTC. Its translation is CASSGTYYYEQYF.

This clone has a single count. The chain recombines TRBV7-9 with TRBJ2-1; 7 bases match TRBD2. This CDR3 has 15 residues. The V and J ends lost 6 bases and 8 bases, in that order; junction bases with no gene match: 13. Germline values: CDR1 SEHNR, CDR2 FQNEAQ (reference sequence). The CDR3 sequence: CASSSFQVSGHEQFF. The CDR3 DNA reads TGTGCCAGCAGTTCTTTCCAGGTTAGCGGGCATGAGCAGTTCTTC.

This sequence joins TRBV28 and TRBJ2-2, with 8 nucleotides matching TRBD1. Germline values: CDR1 MDHEN, CDR2 SYDVKM. This CDR3 comprises 16 residues. The trim removed 4 bases at V and 2 bases at J, leaving 6 bases unmatched. DNA of the CDR3: TGTGCCAGCAGTTCGGACAGGGAAGTTAACACCGGGGAGCTGTTTTTT. Translating it yields CASSSDREVNTGELFF. The full variable domain, in which reference TRBV28 and TRBJ2-2 provide the parts outside the CDR3, is DVKVTQSSRYLVKRTGEKVFLECVQDMDHENMFWYRQDPGLGLRLIYFSYDVKMKEKGDIPEGYSVSREKKERFSLILESASTNQTSMYLCASSSDREVNTGELFFGEGSRLTVL.

The chain links TRBV29-1 to TRBJ2-5; D tentatively reads TRBD1 or TRBD2 (5 bases each). The J call may be incorrect, as the DNA end agrees better with TRBJ2-7. The CDR3 covers 16 residues. The germline V gene encodes CDR1 SQVTM and CDR2 ANQGSEA. In DNA form, the CDR3 reads TGCAGCGTCCTATCCACCGCCGGGACCAAACCCTACGAGCAGTACTTC. This sequence encodes CSVLSTAGTKPYEQYF.

The chain has TRBV27 and TRBJ2-1, with 7 bases lining up with TRBD2. Per germline, CDR1 MNHEY and CDR2 SMNVEV (reference sequence). V shed 4 bases, J shed 7 bases, and the junction held 7 bases outside the gene matches. The CDR3 consists of 14 residues. The CDR3 DNA is TGTGCCAGCAGTTCTGACGGACTAGGGAATGAGCAGTTCTTC. The encoded protein is CASSSDGLGNEQFF.

The chain is built from TRBV10-1 and TRBJ2-7; 7 bases map to TRBD2. Germline V lookup: CDR1 WNHNN, CDR2 SYGVQD (reference sequence). J lost 0 bases, V lost 4 bases, and 3 bases had no gene match. This CDR3 spans 14 amino acids. Here the CDR3 reads CASSAGRSSYEQYF. Here the CDR3 DNA reads TGCGCCAGCAGTGCCGGGAGGAGCTCCTACGAGCAGTACTTC.

This chain joins TRBV4-1 and TRBJ2-1; D perhaps matches TRBD2 (5 bases). Germline CDR1 and CDR2: MGHRA and YSYEKL. The CDR3 consists of 17 residues. Deletions cut 1 base from V and 0 bases from J, with 13 bases between. The CDR3 region has the DNA TGCGCCAGCAGCCAAGTTTCGGGTGGGAGCTCCTACAATGAGCAGTTCTTC. Its protein is CASSQVSGGSSYNEQFF.

This chain joins TRBV9 and TRBJ2-3; no definite D call. CDR3 length equals 15 residues. The germline V gene has CDR1 SGDLS and CDR2 YYNGEE. V was shortened by 0 bases and J by 3 bases, with 11 bases between the two germline ends. The CDR3 is CASSVGISWTDTQYF. Here the CDR3 DNA reads TGTGCCAGCAGCGTAGGTATTAGTTGGACAGATACGCAGTATTTT.

The chain links TRBV6-5 to TRBJ2-7; 9 nucleotides line up with TRBD2. The germline V gene encodes CDR1 MNHEY and CDR2 SVGAGI. V was clipped by 6 bases and J by 4 bases; unmatched bases: 7. The CDR3 is 14 residues long. The CDR3 reads CASRLSGRSYEQYF. The CDR3, as DNA: TGTGCCAGCAGATTGAGCGGGAGGAGTTACGAGCAGTACTTC.

The DNA for the CDR3 is TGTGCCAGTAGTATAGGACAGGGGATCAGAGAGCAGTACTTC. Residues: CASSIGQGIREQYF. The chain combines TRBV19 with TRBJ2-7; 8 bases are a match to TRBD1. Germline V gene lookup returns CDR1 LNHDA and CDR2 SQIVND (reference sequence). The V and J ends lost 1 base and 7 bases, in that order; junction bases with no gene match: 6. This CDR3 contains 14 residues.

J is TRBJ1-2 and V is TRBV28; D gene unclear. The germline V gene encodes CDR1 MDHEN and CDR2 SYDVKM. The V gene lost 1 base and the J gene lost 2 bases, with 8 bases spanning the gap. The CDR3 has 14 residues. The CDR3 DNA reads as TGTGCCAGCAGTTTATTCGGGAACAACTATGGCTACACCTTC. It is translated as CASSLFGNNYGYTF.